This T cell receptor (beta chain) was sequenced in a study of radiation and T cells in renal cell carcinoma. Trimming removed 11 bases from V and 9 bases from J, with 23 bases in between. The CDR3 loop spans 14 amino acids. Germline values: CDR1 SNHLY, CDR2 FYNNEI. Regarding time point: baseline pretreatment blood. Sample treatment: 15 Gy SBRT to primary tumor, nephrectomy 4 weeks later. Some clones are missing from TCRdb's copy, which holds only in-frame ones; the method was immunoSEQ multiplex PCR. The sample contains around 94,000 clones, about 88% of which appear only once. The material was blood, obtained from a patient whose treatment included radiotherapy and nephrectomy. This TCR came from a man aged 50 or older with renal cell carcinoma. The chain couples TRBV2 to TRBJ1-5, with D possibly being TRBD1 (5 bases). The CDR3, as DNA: TGTGCCGGGACCGCTCTGACGGTGGACGGGCCCCAGCATTTT. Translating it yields CAGTALTVDGPQHF.